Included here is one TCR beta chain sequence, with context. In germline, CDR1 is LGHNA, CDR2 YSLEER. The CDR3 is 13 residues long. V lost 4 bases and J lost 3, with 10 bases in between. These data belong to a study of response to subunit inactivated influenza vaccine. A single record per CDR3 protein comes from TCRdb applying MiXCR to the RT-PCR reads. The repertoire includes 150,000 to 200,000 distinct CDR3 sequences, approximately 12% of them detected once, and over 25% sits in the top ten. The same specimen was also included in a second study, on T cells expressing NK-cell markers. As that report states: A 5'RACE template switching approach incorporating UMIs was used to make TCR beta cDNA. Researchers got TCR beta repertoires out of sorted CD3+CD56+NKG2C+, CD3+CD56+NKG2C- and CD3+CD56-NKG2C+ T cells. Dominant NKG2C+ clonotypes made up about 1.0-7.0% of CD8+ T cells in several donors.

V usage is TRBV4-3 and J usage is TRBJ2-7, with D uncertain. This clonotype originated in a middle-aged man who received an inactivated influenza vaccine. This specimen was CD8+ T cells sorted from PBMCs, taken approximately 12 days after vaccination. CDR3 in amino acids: CASSPDGFYEQYF. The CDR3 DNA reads TGCGCCAGCAGCCCCGACGGGTTCTACGAGCAGTACTTC.